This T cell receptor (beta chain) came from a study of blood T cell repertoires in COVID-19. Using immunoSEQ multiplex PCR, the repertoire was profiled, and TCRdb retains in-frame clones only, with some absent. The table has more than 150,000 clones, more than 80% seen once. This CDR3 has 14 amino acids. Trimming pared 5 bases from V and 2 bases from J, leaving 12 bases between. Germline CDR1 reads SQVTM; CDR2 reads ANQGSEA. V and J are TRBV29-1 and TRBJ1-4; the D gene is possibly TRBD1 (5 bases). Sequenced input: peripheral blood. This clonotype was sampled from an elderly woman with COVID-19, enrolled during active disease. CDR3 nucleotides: TGCAGCGTTTTAGGGGATGGGACTAATGAAAAACTGTTTTTT. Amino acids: CSVLGDGTNEKLFF.